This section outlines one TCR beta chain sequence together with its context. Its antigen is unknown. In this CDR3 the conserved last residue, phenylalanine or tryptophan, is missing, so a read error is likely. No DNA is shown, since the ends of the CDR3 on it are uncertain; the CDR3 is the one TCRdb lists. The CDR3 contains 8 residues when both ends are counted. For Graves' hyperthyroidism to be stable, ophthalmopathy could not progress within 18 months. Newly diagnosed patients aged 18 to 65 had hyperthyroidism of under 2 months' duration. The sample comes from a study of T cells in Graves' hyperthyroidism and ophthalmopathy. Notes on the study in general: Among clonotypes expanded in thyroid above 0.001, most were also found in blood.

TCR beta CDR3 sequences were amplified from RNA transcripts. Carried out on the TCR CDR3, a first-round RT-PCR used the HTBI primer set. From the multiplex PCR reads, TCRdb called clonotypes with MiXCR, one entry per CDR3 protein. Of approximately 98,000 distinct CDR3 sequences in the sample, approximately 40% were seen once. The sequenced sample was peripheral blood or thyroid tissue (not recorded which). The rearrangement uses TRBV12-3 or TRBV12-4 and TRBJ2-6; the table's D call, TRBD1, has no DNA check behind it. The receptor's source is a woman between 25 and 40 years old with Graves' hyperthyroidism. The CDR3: CASKDRDT.